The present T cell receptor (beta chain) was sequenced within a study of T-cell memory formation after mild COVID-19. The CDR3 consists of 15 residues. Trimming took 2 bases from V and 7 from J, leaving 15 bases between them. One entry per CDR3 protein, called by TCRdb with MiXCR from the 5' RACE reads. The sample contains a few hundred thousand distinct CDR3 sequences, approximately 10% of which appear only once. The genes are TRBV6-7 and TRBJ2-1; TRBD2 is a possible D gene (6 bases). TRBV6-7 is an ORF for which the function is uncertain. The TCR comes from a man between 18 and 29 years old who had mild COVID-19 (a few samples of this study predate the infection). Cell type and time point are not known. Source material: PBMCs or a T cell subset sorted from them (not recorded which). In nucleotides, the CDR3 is TGTGCCAGCAGTTACGCACCGGGGGAAAGAAATGAGCAGTTCTTC. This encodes CASSYAPGERNEQFF.